Listed here is a single T cell receptor beta chain. Its specificity is not known. Produced via immunoSEQ multiplex PCR; TCRdb's table is partial and in-frame only. The sample shows 2.3 million or so clones, approximately 95% of them seen only once. Trimming shortened V by 2 bases and J by 0 bases, and 14 bases separated the two germline ends. Germline CDR1 ENHRY, CDR2 SYGVKD. The CDR3 covers 16 residues. These data belong to a study of shared clonotypes between healthy human individuals. Broader study findings: Several donors shared about 5% of their naive CD4 clonotypes. Sequencing of the sorted subsets was shown by rarefaction to be incomplete despite large depth.

The chain combines TRBV10-3 with TRBJ2-7, with D perhaps matching TRBD1 (6 bases). Sequencing input: naive CD4+ T cells from PBMCs. The subset: CD45RA+ positively selected. The receptor was isolated from a man between 18 and 29 years old in good health. Some clones in this sample may be carry-over from other donors' samples. For the CDR3, the DNA is TGTGCCATCAGTGAGGATAGACAGGATGCCTCCTACGAGCAGTACTTC. This sequence encodes CAISEDRQDASYEQYF.